This T cell receptor beta chain stems from a study of T cells in Graves' hyperthyroidism and ophthalmopathy. Germline V gives CDR1 MNHEY, CDR2 SVGEGT. CDR3 length equals 15 residues. Trimming shortened V by 6 bases and J by 0 bases, and 14 bases separated the two germline ends. The CDR3 regions of TCR beta were amplified from RNA transcripts. HTBI primers were used for first-round RT-PCR of the TCR CDR3. TCRdb used MiXCR to reprocess the multiplex PCR reads, holding one entry per CDR3 protein. The sample lists hundreds of thousands of distinct CDR3 sequences, approximately 13% seen once, with around a tenth in the top ten. This clonotype appeared many times. Recently diagnosed hyperthyroidism of less than 2 months' duration affected patients aged 18 to 65.

The clonotype was recovered from a woman under 30 with Graves' hyperthyroidism. The sample consisted of blood. V is TRBV6-2 or TRBV6-3 and J is TRBJ1-1; unclear D gene. The CDR3 here is CASREPFSMNTEAFF. The CDR3 nucleotides are TGTGCCAGCAGGGAGCCCTTCTCAATGAACACTGAAGCTTTCTTT.